One T cell receptor beta chain is described in this entry. Its specificity is not known. This sample is part of a study of B cell selection in AIRE deficiency. Broader study findings: About 29% of healthy-shared Treg sequences were found among patient Tconv cells. Shared Treg sequences were biased toward short CDR3s with few non-templated nucleotide insertions. Healthy Tconv contained 36.6% of shared healthy Treg sequences; only TCRbeta sequenced.

The method was immunoSEQ multiplex PCR; TCRdb's version includes in-frame clones alone and lacks a portion of them. The sample consists of 20,000 to 25,000 clones, about 97% of them appearing once. The V segment lost 7 bases and the J segment 1 base; nucleotides outside the gene matches: 4. Germline CDR1 MNHNS, CDR2 SASEGT. The CDR3 has 13 residues. CD4+CD127+ cells were sorted as the conventional CD4 T cells. The sample comprised conventional CD4+ T cells sorted from PBMCs. This receptor was taken from a human donor with AIRE deficiency. The chain joins TRBV6-1 to TRBJ2-7, with TRBD2 matching over 7 bases. CDR3 in amino acids: CASINSGSYEQYF. The CDR3 bases are TGTGCCAGCATTAATAGCGGGTCCTACGAGCAGTACTTC.